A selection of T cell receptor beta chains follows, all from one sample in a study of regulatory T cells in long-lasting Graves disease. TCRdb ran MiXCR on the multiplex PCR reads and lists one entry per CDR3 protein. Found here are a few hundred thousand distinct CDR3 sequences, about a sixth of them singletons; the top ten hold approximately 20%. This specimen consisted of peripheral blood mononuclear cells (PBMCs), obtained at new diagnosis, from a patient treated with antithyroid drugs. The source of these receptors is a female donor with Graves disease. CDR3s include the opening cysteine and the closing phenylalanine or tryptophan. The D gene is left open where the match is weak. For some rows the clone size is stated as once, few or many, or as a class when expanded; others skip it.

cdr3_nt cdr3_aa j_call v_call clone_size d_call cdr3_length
TGTGCCACCAGTGATTCGGCTAGCGGGAATGAGCAGTTCTTC CATSDSASGNEQFF TRBJ2-1 TRBV24-1 many TRBD2 14
TGTGCCAGCAGCTCCCTGAGGGGCCCAGATACGCAGTATTTT CASSSLRGPDTQYF TRBJ2-3 TRBV11-2 . . 14
TGTGCCAGCACACTAGGGGCCAACGTCCTGACTTTC CASTLGANVLTF TRBJ2-6 TRBV6-1 . . 12
TGTGCCAGCAGTTTATCACTAGCGGGACTCCCTAGCACAGATACGCAGTATTTT CASSLSLAGLPSTDTQYF TRBJ2-3 TRBV28 many TRBD2 18
TGTGCCATCGGGGGACAGGGAGGTACCGGGGAGCTGTTTTTT CAIGGQGGTGELFF TRBJ2-2 TRBV27 many TRBD1 14
TGTGCCAGTAGGATGCAGCAGAACACTGAAGCTTTCTTT CASRMQQNTEAFF TRBJ1-1 TRBV19 . . 13
TGTGCCAGCAGCTCGCCGGGACTAGCGGGGCTAAGCTCCTACAATGAGCAGTTCTTC CASSSPGLAGLSSYNEQFF TRBJ2-1 TRBV5-4 . TRBD2 19
TGTGCCAGCAGTATCGGACAGGGGCCATATAGCAATCAGCCCCAGCATTTT CASSIGQGPYSNQPQHF TRBJ1-5 TRBV27 many TRBD1 17
TGTGCCAGCAGCCAATCTTCTGGTCTCGAGCAGTACTTC CASSQSSGLEQYF TRBJ2-7 TRBV3-1 many . 13
TGTGCCAGCAGCCGTACATCTAGCGGTTCAAACATTCAGTACTTC CASSRTSSGSNIQYF TRBJ2-4 TRBV12-3/TRBV12-4 many TRBD2 15
TGTGCCAGCACCGAATGGCGGACAGGGGGTTACAATGAGCAGTTCTTC CASTEWRTGGYNEQFF TRBJ2-1 TRBV6-2/TRBV6-3 . TRBD1 16
TGTGCCTGGTGGACAGGGCTGGTGAATACGCAGTATTTT CAWWTGLVNTQYF TRBJ2-3 TRBV30 many TRBD1 13
TGTGCCAGCAGTTTAGCGGGGTCAGGGACTAGCGAGGATACGCAGTATTTT CASSLAGSGTSEDTQYF TRBJ2-3 TRBV27 many TRBD2 17
TGCGCCAGCAGCCAAGATCCCCTACTAGCGGGAGGGGGGGCAGATACGCAGTATTTT CASSQDPLLAGGGADTQYF TRBJ2-3 TRBV4-3 . TRBD2 19
TGTGCCAGCAGTGTTGGAGTAACAGGGCTATTAGATACGCAGTATTTT CASSVGVTGLLDTQYF TRBJ2-3 TRBV2 . . 16
TGTGCCATCAGTGAAAGCGGGAGGGTCAATGAGCAGTTCTTC CAISESGRVNEQFF TRBJ2-1 TRBV10-3 many TRBD2 14
TGTGCCAGTAAATTAGGAGGGTCTCTCGAAGAGACCCAGTACTTC CASKLGGSLEETQYF TRBJ2-5 TRBV19 many . 15
TGTGCCAGCAGCCCCCGGAATGGAGGGCAGGAGACCCAGTACTTC CASSPRNGGQETQYF TRBJ2-5 TRBV9 . . 15
TGTGCCAGCAGTTACGTTCCCCAGGCCACCGGGGAGCTGTTTTTT CASSYVPQATGELFF TRBJ2-2 TRBV6-2/TRBV6-3 many . 15
TGTGCCACCAGTGATTCGGGGGCGTCCAATCAGCCCCAGCATTTT CATSDSGASNQPQHF TRBJ1-5 TRBV24-1 many . 15
TGCAGTGCTAGAGGATCGGGGTCGACCTACGAGCATTACTTC CSARGSGSTYEHYF TRBJ2-7 TRBV20-1 . . 14
TGCGCCAGCAGCCGACTAGCCCTTAGCACAGATACGCAGTATTTT CASSRLALSTDTQYF TRBJ2-3 TRBV5-1 many TRBD2 15
TGTGCCAGTAGTGAACTTCGGGGAGCAGATACGCAGTATTTT CASSELRGADTQYF TRBJ2-3 TRBV19 few . 14
TGTGCCAGCAGCTTTGGGGCTCGTGGTGTTTCCACTGAAGCTTTCTTT CASSFGARGVSTEAFF TRBJ1-1 TRBV5-6 few . 16
TGCGCCAGCAGCTTGGAATTAGTCAGTGAGCAGTTCTTC CASSLELVSEQFF TRBJ2-1 TRBV5-1 few . 13
TGTGCCAGCAGCTTACTAGCGGATTACACCGGGGAGCTGTTTTTT CASSLLADYTGELFF TRBJ2-2 TRBV7-2 many TRBD2 15
TGTGCCAGTACCGAACCCGCGGGCAATCAGCCCCAGCATTTT CASTEPAGNQPQHF TRBJ1-5 TRBV19 many . 14
TGTGCCAGCAGCCCCTTAATCATTGCCGGGGATGGCTACACCTTC CASSPLIIAGDGYTF TRBJ1-2 TRBV11-2 . . 15
TGTGCCAGTAGTTCCTTTGAGGCTAAAAACATTCAGTACTTC CASSSFEAKNIQYF TRBJ2-4 TRBV19 . . 14
TGTGCCAGCTCACCTGTTTTCAATCAGCCCCAGCATTTT CASSPVFNQPQHF TRBJ1-5 TRBV18 many . 13
TGTGCCAGTAGTACCCAGGGCAAAAACATTCAGTACTTC CASSTQGKNIQYF TRBJ2-4 TRBV19 . . 13
TGTGCCACCCGAAGGCAGTATGGCTACACCTTC CATRRQYGYTF TRBJ1-2 TRBV2 many . 11
TGTGCCAGCAGCTCGCAGGGGGGGGATACGCAGTATTTT CASSSQGGDTQYF TRBJ2-3 TRBV7-3 few . 13
TGTGCCAGCAGTGAAGCGTTGGCTAGCGGGAGGGATGAGCAGTTCTTC CASSEALASGRDEQFF TRBJ2-1 TRBV6-1 many TRBD2 16
TGTGCCAGCAGCTTGCGACAGTCCACTAGCACAGATACGCAGTATTTT CASSLRQSTSTDTQYF TRBJ2-3 TRBV7-8 many . 16
TGTGCCAGCAGTTACCCGCAAGGCGACTTTTCAAAGACCACCCAGTACTTC CASSYPQGDFSKTTQYF TRBJ2-5 TRBV6-2/TRBV6-3 many . 17
TGTGCCAGCAGCCAGGACAGCCGGACCTACGAGCAGTACTTC CASSQDSRTYEQYF TRBJ2-7 TRBV7-9 many . 14
TGTGCCAGCAGTTTACAGGGTAAGCCCCAGCATTTT CASSLQGKPQHF TRBJ1-5 TRBV28 many . 12
TGTGCCACCAGTGATTTGATGGGGGGCGTGGATACGCAGTATTTT CATSDLMGGVDTQYF TRBJ2-3 TRBV24-1 many . 15
TGTGCCACCGCGGACACGGGCCGGGAGACCCAGTACTTC CATADTGRETQYF TRBJ2-5 TRBV10-3 . . 13
TGCGCCAGCAGCCAAGATGAACTAGCCGATGAGCAGTTCTTC CASSQDELADEQFF TRBJ2-1 TRBV4-1 many . 14
TGTGCCAGCAGCGCCGACAGGGACCGTGAAGCTTTCTTT CASSADRDREAFF TRBJ1-1 TRBV9 many TRBD1 13
TGTGCCAGCAGCGTAGAGGGGACTAGCGGGAGCTTCCATAATGAGCAGTTCTTC CASSVEGTSGSFHNEQFF TRBJ2-1 TRBV9 few TRBD2 18
TGCAGTGCCCTCGCCGGGACAGGGGGTTCGTTTTACAATGAGCAGTTCTTC CSALAGTGGSFYNEQFF TRBJ2-1 TRBV20-1 . TRBD1 17
TGTGCCAGCAGTTTGCCGGGACAGGGCAATCAGCCCCAGCATTTT CASSLPGQGNQPQHF TRBJ1-5 TRBV5-8 few TRBD1 15
TGTGCCAGTAGCTTAGGGAGGGGGGGCCCGCAGCCCCAGCATTTT CASSLGRGGPQPQHF TRBJ1-5 TRBV19 . . 15